A single sample gave rise to the 15 T cell receptor beta chains below, sequenced in a study of blood T cell repertoires in COVID-19. Profiled with immunoSEQ multiplex PCR; TCRdb holds only in-frame clones, not every one. The sample has approximately 240,000 clones; around 90% are singletons. Sequencing was done on a sample of peripheral blood. The origin of the receptors is a man aged 30-40 years with COVID-19, enrolled during active disease.

With regard to this clone: Other DNA sequences in the same sample also yield this CDR3. The CDR3 nucleotides are TGTGCCAGCAGCTTGACAGGGACGGGGAACACCGGGGAGCTGTTTTTT. It yields the protein CASSLTGTGNTGELFF. The chain couples TRBV5-4 to TRBJ2-2; tentative D call: TRBD1 (6 bases). Per germline, CDR1 SGHNT and CDR2 YYREEE (reference sequence). The ends were cut back, 1 base at V and 1 base at J, with 11 bases in the middle. The CDR3 totals 16 residues.

This clone has only one observation. The chain carries TRBV11-2 and TRBJ2-7; D gene uncertain. The CDR3 has 13 amino acids. Germline CDR1 is SGHAT and CDR2 is FQNNGV. V gave up 1 base and J gave up 0 bases, with 4 bases separating them. This CDR3 reads CASSLVSSYEQYF. CDR3 sequence (DNA): TGTGCCAGCAGCTTAGTCAGCTCCTACGAGCAGTACTTC. The full variable domain, in which reference TRBV11-2 and TRBJ2-7 provide the parts outside the CDR3, is EAGVAQSPRYKIIEKRQSVAFWCNPISGHATLYWYQQILGQGPKLLIQFQNNGVVDDSQLPKDRFSAERLKGVDSTLKIQPAKLEDSAVYLCASSLVSSYEQYFGPGTRLTVT.

J is TRBJ2-3 and V is TRBV6-2 or TRBV6-3, with 7 bases fitting TRBD2. The junction had 8 bases not matched to a gene; V was cut back by 6 bases and J by 2 bases. The CDR3 runs 15 residues. Germline CDR1 MNHEY, CDR2 SVGEGT. The CDR3 coding sequence is TGTGCCAGCAGCAACCCGGGGGGACTCACAGATACGCAGTATTTT. Its translation: CASSNPGGLTDTQYF.

The chain couples TRBV30 to TRBJ1-2; D gene ambiguous. CDR3 size: 13 residues. In germline, CDR1 is GTSNPN, CDR2 SVGIG (reference sequence). V was clipped by 0 bases and J by 13 bases, with 18 bases between them. In nucleotides, the CDR3 is TGTGCCTGGAGTGTACTTGGGAGAGGACTCTTCACCTTC. Amino acids: CAWSVLGRGLFTF.

This sequence joins TRBV24-1 and TRBJ1-5, with a tentative D call TRBD1 (6 bases). The germline gives CDR1 KGHDR, CDR2 SFDVKD. The CDR3 has 18 residues. V lost 0 bases and J 5 bases, leaving 19 bases between the germline ends. The CDR3 loop reads CATSDLQGGGVGDQPQHF. The CDR3 bases are TGTGCCACCAGTGATTTGCAGGGCGGGGGCGTGGGTGATCAGCCCCAGCATTTT.

The rearrangement joins TRBV18 to TRBJ1-5; unclear D gene. The CDR3 extends over 16 amino acids. Trimming shortened V by 4 bases and J by 0 bases, and 13 bases separated the two germline ends. The germline V gene has CDR1 KGHSH and CDR2 LQKENI. The CDR3 here is CASSRTAEASNQPQHF. The CDR3 nucleotides are TGTGCCAGCTCACGTACGGCCGAGGCTAGCAATCAGCCCCAGCATTTT.

The chain couples TRBV4-1 to TRBJ1-5; weak D call: TRBD1 (5 bases). This CDR3 contains 16 residues. In germline, CDR1 is MGHRA, CDR2 YSYEKL. Trimming took off 2 bases at V and 7 bases at J, with 18 bases between the two ends. The CDR3 reads CASSQPLGGGEQPQHF. CDR3 DNA: TGCGCCAGCAGCCAACCGCTGGGGGGGGGTGAGCAGCCCCAGCATTTT.

The V call is TRBV30, the J call TRBJ1-5; maybe TRBD1 (6 bases). Trimming cost V 0 bases and J 5 bases, with 11 bases left between them. CDR3 length: 14 residues. Germline V CDR1 and CDR2: GTSNPN, SVGIG (reference sequence). The CDR3 DNA sequence: TGTGCCTGGAGTGTACTAGGGGGTTATCAGCCCCAGCATTTT. This sequence encodes CAWSVLGGYQPQHF.

This clone was recorded once. Written as DNA, the CDR3 is TGTGCCAGCAGCTTGGACGGGGGGGGCTTATATGGCTACACCTTC. Protein sequence: CASSLDGGGLYGYTF. J is TRBJ1-2 and V is TRBV7-9; TRBD1 might be the D (6 bases). CDR3 length equals 15 residues. The V gene lost 3 bases and the J gene lost 5 bases, with 16 bases spanning the gap. The germline gives CDR1 SEHNR, CDR2 FQNEAQ (reference sequence).

About this clone: The junction does not match germline at one end; this may be a read error. This chain uses TRBV5-4 with TRBJ1-2, with D perhaps TRBD1 (5 bases). Germline assignment: CDR1 SGHNT and CDR2 YYREEE (reference sequence). This CDR3 is built from 15 residues. In DNA form, the CDR3 reads TGTGCCAGCAGCTTGGACGGGACGGGAGGCTATGACTACACCTTC. This sequence encodes CASSLDGTGGYDYTF.

This chain links TRBV19 with TRBJ2-5; 8 nucleotides line up with TRBD1. There are 16 residues in the CDR3. Losses at the gene ends were 11 bases for V and 5 bases for J; bases not matched to a gene: 19. CDR1 and CDR2 from the germline V gene are LNHDA and SQIVND (reference sequence). The CDR3 here is CAGYCLRGRLGETQYF. The CDR3 DNA is TGTGCCGGTTACTGCCTCAGGGGGCGGTTAGGGGAGACCCAGTACTTC.

V and J are TRBV15 and TRBJ1-2; 7 bases map to TRBD1. Germline V gives CDR1 LNHNV, CDR2 YYDKDF (reference sequence). V dropped 1 base and J dropped 2; count of bases not matched to a gene: 7. This CDR3 is built from 16 residues. The CDR3 coding sequence is TGTGCCACCAGCAGAGGATTGGGGGACAGCAACTATGGCTACACCTTC. Protein sequence: CATSRGLGDSNYGYTF.

This chain joins TRBV5-4 and TRBJ2-7, with D unclear. V was clipped by 2 bases and J by 5 bases, with 5 bases between them. Germline CDR1 SGHNT, CDR2 YYREEE (reference sequence). The length of the CDR3 is 11 residues. CDR3: CASSFDNEQYF. As DNA, the CDR3 is TGTGCCAGCAGCTTCGACAACGAGCAGTACTTC.

This chain connects TRBV6-1 to TRBJ1-6, with D possibly TRBD1 on 6 matching bases. Germline V gene lookup returns CDR1 MNHNS and CDR2 SASEGT. CDR3 length: 18 residues. V was pared by 2 bases and J by 0 bases, with 14 bases between. The CDR3 is CASSESSDRSSYNSPLHF. CDR3 coding DNA: TGTGCCAGCAGTGAAAGTTCGGACAGAAGCTCCTATAATTCACCCCTCCACTTT.

CDR3 sequence: CAIREGQRNTEAFF. The CDR3 region has the DNA TGTGCCATCAGGGAGGGACAGCGGAACACTGAAGCTTTCTTT. The chain couples TRBV10-3 to TRBJ1-1; TRBD1 matches 7 bases. The CDR3 length is 14 residues. Germline loops: CDR1 ENHRY, CDR2 SYGVKD. The trim removed 6 bases at V and 1 base at J, leaving 5 bases unmatched.